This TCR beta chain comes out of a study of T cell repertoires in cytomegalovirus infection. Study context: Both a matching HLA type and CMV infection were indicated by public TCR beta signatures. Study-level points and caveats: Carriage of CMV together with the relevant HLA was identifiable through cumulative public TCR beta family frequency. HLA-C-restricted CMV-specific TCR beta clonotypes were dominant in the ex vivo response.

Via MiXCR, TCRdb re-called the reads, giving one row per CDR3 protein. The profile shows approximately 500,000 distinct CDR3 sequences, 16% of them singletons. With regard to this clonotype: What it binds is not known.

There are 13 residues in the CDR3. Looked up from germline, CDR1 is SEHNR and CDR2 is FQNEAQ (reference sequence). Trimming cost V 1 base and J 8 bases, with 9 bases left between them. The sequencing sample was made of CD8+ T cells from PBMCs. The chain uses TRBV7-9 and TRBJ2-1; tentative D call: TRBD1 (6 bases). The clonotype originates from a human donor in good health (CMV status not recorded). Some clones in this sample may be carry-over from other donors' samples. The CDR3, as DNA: TGTGCCAGCAGCTTAGTTTCAGGGGATGAGCAGTTCTTC. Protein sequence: CASSLVSGDEQFF. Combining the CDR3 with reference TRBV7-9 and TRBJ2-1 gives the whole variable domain DTGVSQNPRHKITKRGQNVTFRCDPISEHNRLYWYRQTLGQGPEFLTYFQNEAQLEKSRLLSDRFSAERPKGSFSTLEIQRTEQGDSAMYLCASSLVSGDEQFFGPGTRLTVL.